Sequencing of this T cell receptor beta chain was carried out in a study of blood T cell repertoires in COVID-19. Study-level background: Donors in the United States, Italy and Spain gave samples during acute or convalescent COVID-19. Sources were T cells, B-cell-depleted T cells, or PBMCs; the material itself was cDNA or gDNA.

As regards this clone: Its ends do not fully match the called genes, so a read error is possible.

The germline V gene has CDR1 SGHAT and CDR2 FQNNGV. The CDR3 is 13 residues long. Source study methods: For nucleated cells, counts were estimated from reference gene primer amplification. Libraries were prepared by immunoSEQ multiplex PCR; TCRdb keeps only in-frame clonotypes and omits some of them. Clone size and V and J calls were adopted from that table, with D and trimming inferred from the DNA. Here the sample spans approximately 81,000 clones, roughly 78% being singletons. The sequence derives from a human donor in a cohort sampled during active COVID-19. The chain carries TRBV11-2 and TRBJ1-2; D is possibly TRBD1 (5 bases). Sample: peripheral blood. The CDR3 spells CASSLVPDSQEQF. The CDR3 nucleotides are TGTGCCAGCAGCTTAGTCCCAGACAGCCAGGAACAATTC.